This paragraph covers one T cell receptor (beta chain) sequence. What it binds is not known. A read error may produce the germline difference seen at one junction end. The CDR3 is 14 residues long. Germline CDR1 SGHTA, CDR2 FQGNSA. This entry comes from a study of shared clonotypes between healthy human individuals. As for the study in general: Researchers drew samples from a couple of women and a few men aged 18 to 49. Regarding the study as a whole: Exclusively blood specimens were collected; tissue repertoires likely differ. Genetic and exposure-history diversity was limited by the small donor number.

Some clones are missing from TCRdb's copy, which holds only in-frame ones; the method was immunoSEQ multiplex PCR. The sample includes about 490,000 clones, 76% of them seen just once. All of the donors resided in Nashville, Tennessee, and each was a Caucasian adult. This sequence joins TRBV7-2 and TRBJ2-2; a weak D match, TRBD2 (6 bases). Sequenced sample: PBMCs. The receptor was derived from a woman between 40 and 50 years old in good health. Some clones in this sample may be carry-over from other donors' samples. The chain's CDR3 is CASRLGGDIGELFF. CDR3 DNA sequence: TGTGCCAGCAGATTAGGAGGGGATATCGGGGAGCTGTTTTTT.